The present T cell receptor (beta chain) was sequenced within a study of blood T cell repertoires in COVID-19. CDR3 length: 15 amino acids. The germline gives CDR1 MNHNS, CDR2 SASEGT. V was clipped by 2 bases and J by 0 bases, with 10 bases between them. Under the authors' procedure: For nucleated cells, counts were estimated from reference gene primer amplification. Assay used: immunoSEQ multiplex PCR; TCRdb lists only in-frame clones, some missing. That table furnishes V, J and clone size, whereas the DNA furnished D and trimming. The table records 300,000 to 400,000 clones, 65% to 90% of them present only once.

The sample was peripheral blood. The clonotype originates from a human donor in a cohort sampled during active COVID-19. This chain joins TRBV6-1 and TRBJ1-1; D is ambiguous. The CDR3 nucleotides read TGTGCCAGCAGTGAAATCGCAGGTTTGAACACTGAAGCTTTCTTT. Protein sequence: CASSEIAGLNTEAFF.